This TCR beta chain was identified during a study of T-cell reconstitution after alpha-beta-depleted transplantation in children. Study results and caveats: T-cell counts and diversity at one year following transplant were attributed mainly to newly produced T cells.

This clonotype was counted ten times or more. Its antigen is not identified. Preparing the TCRbeta library involved the use of unique molecular identifiers. In TCRdb, the PCR reads were re-called with MiXCR into one record per CDR3 protein. This sample has about 110,000 distinct CDR3 sequences, with roughly 6.1% found just once. Germline CDR1 reads SGHDN; CDR2 reads FVKESK. V lost 3 bases and J lost 8, with 16 bases in between. The CDR3 spans 14 residues. The starting material was PBMCs, mostly from graft donor cells, obtained 360 days after TCRalphabeta/CD19-depleted stem cell transplant. The chain recombines TRBV14 with TRBJ1-2, with D possibly being TRBD1 (6 bases). This clonotype was sampled from a male patient under 10 years old who had a stem cell transplant for acute lymphoblastic leukemia, so the T cells may come from the graft donor. The CDR3 reads CASSHPGVRGGYTF. In nucleotides, the CDR3 is TGTGCCAGCAGCCATCCAGGGGTCCGTGGAGGCTACACCTTC.